This T cell receptor beta chain was observed in a study of shared clonotypes between healthy human individuals. The length of the CDR3 is 14 residues. Looked up from germline, CDR1 is SGHNT and CDR2 is YYREEE (reference sequence). V lost 3 bases and J lost 3, with 12 bases in between. Assay used: immunoSEQ multiplex PCR; TCRdb lists only in-frame clones, some missing. The repertoire holds approximately 510,000 clones, with less than 85% as singletons. The sequenced material came from PBMCs. The V call is TRBV5-4, the J call TRBJ1-1, with a tentative D call TRBD1 (5 bases). This receptor was obtained from a woman aged 40 to 50 in good health. Some clones in this sample may be carry-over from other donors' samples. CDR3 DNA: TGTGCCAGCAGCTGGGGACGGGGAGACACTGAAGCTTTCTTT. Protein: CASSWGRGDTEAFF.